This TCR beta chain was captured by sequencing in a study of STAT3 mutations in large granular lymphocyte leukemia. Findings of the study overall: TCR clonotype switching after therapy occurred in about 30% of the 18 patients. Some patients had dominant TCR clones larger than their STAT3 mutant burden. Every T-LGLL patient had at least one immunodominant TCRbeta clonotype.

Sequencing used immunoSEQ multiplex PCR; TCRdb keeps in-frame clones, though not all of them. The sample shows around 4,500 clones, roughly 85% of them seen only once. Remarks on this clone: Its antigen remains unknown.

Germline assignment: CDR1 SGHRS and CDR2 YFSETQ. V lost 4 bases and J lost 2, with 13 bases in between. The CDR3 covers 15 residues. Sequenced input: peripheral blood mononuclear cells. V and J are TRBV5-1 and TRBJ1-5; D is ambiguous. This sequence originates from a man in his forties or fifties with T-cell large granular lymphocyte leukemia. Some clones in this sample may be carry-over from other donors' samples. CDR3 sequence (DNA): TGCGCCAGCAGCCCGCCCGGGGTTCGCAATCAGCCCCAGCATTTT. The encoded protein is CASSPPGVRNQPQHF.